The 13 T cell receptor beta chains in this list originate from one sample, sequenced in a study of T cell responses to AZD1222 COVID-19 vaccine. Here immunoSEQ multiplex PCR was the method, and the copy in TCRdb shows in-frame clones only, minus some. Of about 120,000 clones listed, about 92% are singletons. The specimen was peripheral blood, collected 28 days after the second AZD1222 dose. The receptor source for this set is an adult who received the AZD1222 COVID-19 vaccine.

The rearrangement links TRBV19 to TRBJ2-7; 14 positions match TRBD2. Per germline, CDR1 LNHDA and CDR2 SQIVND (reference sequence). With V trimmed by 5 bases and J by 5 bases, 5 bases remained unmatched. The CDR3 sequence is 15 residues long. This CDR3 reads CASSPGTSGGNEQYF. The CDR3 bases are TGTGCCAGTAGTCCGGGGACTAGCGGGGGCAACGAGCAGTACTTC.

The chain combines TRBV12-3 or TRBV12-4 with TRBJ1-6; D gene unclear. The CDR3 length is 13 residues. V lost 6 bases and J lost 10, with 13 bases in between. This CDR3 is CASSPDGRSPLHF. The CDR3 DNA reads TGTGCCAGCAGCCCGGACGGTCGGTCACCCCTCCACTTT.

The chain has TRBV28 and TRBJ1-5; TRBD1 matches at 8 bases. The ends lost 4 bases at V and 3 bases at J; junction bases unmatched: 2. The CDR3 runs to 14 residues. CDR1 is MDHEN and CDR2 is SYDVKM in the germline V gene. CDR3 in amino acids: CASSSTGANQPQHF. CDR3 nucleotides: TGTGCCAGCAGTTCGACAGGGGCCAATCAGCCCCAGCATTTT.

The chain couples TRBV6-6 to TRBJ2-2; 7 bases match TRBD2. This CDR3 has 16 amino acids. The junction had 12 bases not matched to a gene; V was cut back by 5 bases and J by 6 bases. Germline V gene lookup returns CDR1 MNHNY and CDR2 SVGAGI (reference sequence). CDR3 nucleotides: TGTGCCAGCAGTCCCTGGCTAGCGGTGGGGGCCGGGGAGCTGTTTTTT. Amino acids: CASSPWLAVGAGELFF.

This chain joins TRBV6-5 and TRBJ1-6; TRBD1 aligns across 7 bases. CDR1 and CDR2 (germline): MNHEY, SVGAGI. Trimming at V came to 7 bases and at J to 7 bases, leaving 4 bases not matched to a gene. The CDR3 spans 13 residues. In DNA, the CDR3 is TGTGCCAGCAAACAGGGGCAGAATTCACCCCTCCACTTT. Residues: CASKQGQNSPLHF.

Regarding this clone: The sample contains more than one DNA sequence encoding this CDR3. The chain joins TRBV7-8 to TRBJ1-6; D might be TRBD1 (5 bases). CDR1 and CDR2 (germline): SGHVS, FQNEAQ. This CDR3 contains 15 residues. V was pared by 5 bases and J by 1 base, with 9 bases between. This CDR3 is CASSLRESYNSPLHF. The CDR3 bases are TGTGCCAGCAGCCTCAGGGAATCCTATAATTCACCCCTCCACTTT.

This clone appeared a single time. The rearrangement uses TRBV7-2 and TRBJ1-5; D remains unclear. The V gene lost 1 base and the J gene lost 7 bases, with 14 bases spanning the gap. The germline V gene encodes CDR1 SGHTA and CDR2 FQGNSA. The CDR3 has 15 amino acids. The CDR3 nucleotides are TGTGCCAGCAGCTTAGAGGCCTCCCCACGACAGCCCCAGCATTTT. Translation: CASSLEASPRQPQHF.

The J gene is TRBJ2-7, the V gene TRBV2, with 7 bases fitting TRBD1. Germline V lookup: CDR1 SNHLY, CDR2 FYNNEI. V shed 1 base, J shed 3 bases, and the junction held 3 bases outside the gene matches. CDR3 length: 14 amino acids. CDR3 loop: CASSEVGQNYEQYF. CDR3 bases: TGTGCCAGCAGTGAAGTGGGACAGAACTACGAGCAGTACTTC.

This rearrangement joins TRBV28 to TRBJ1-1; D is unclear. Trimming shortened V by 10 bases and J by 1 base, and 10 bases separated the two germline ends. The length of the CDR3 is 12 residues. In germline, CDR1 is MDHEN, CDR2 SYDVKM. The CDR3 here is CATLRSNTEAFF. CDR3 bases: TGTGCCACCCTAAGGTCGAACACTGAAGCTTTCTTT.

The chain uses TRBV6-5 and TRBJ2-1; 7 bases agree with TRBD1. Germline-derived CDR1 and CDR2 are MNHEY and SVGAGI. This CDR3 region has 16 residues. The junction had 11 bases not matched to a gene; V was cut back by 4 bases and J by 5 bases. CDR3 loop: CASSSIIGTVNNEQFF. Here the CDR3 DNA reads TGTGCCAGCAGTTCTATTATAGGGACAGTTAACAATGAGCAGTTCTTC.

The CDR3 region is CASSSEGAGYGYTF. The DNA of the CDR3 is TGTGCCAGCAGCAGTGAAGGGGCAGGCTATGGCTACACCTTC. V usage is TRBV5-4 and J usage is TRBJ1-2; tentatively, D is TRBD1 (5 bases). Germline-derived CDR1 and CDR2 are SGHNT and YYREEE (reference sequence). The germline V and J ends were trimmed by 4 bases and 4 bases, with 14 bases remaining between them. The CDR3 totals 14 residues.

V gene TRBV3-1 (or the pseudogene TRBV3-2) combines with J gene TRBJ1-2, with TRBD1 matching over 7 bases. CDR3 length: 17 residues. V lost 1 base and J lost 2; bases outside the gene matches: 10. The germline gives CDR1 LGHDT, CDR2 YNNKEL (reference sequence). The CDR3 DNA is TGTGCCAGCAGCCAAGGCAACAGGGGATCACTCAACTATGGCTACACCTTC. Its protein is CASSQGNRGSLNYGYTF.

The V and J genes are TRBV6-5 and TRBJ2-7; the D gene could be TRBD1 or TRBD2 (5 bases each). Germline V gene lookup returns CDR1 MNHEY and CDR2 SVGAGI. This CDR3 spans 15 amino acids. Trimming removed 4 bases at V and 3 bases at J, with 16 bases between. CDR3 bases: TGTGCCAGCAGTTTGTTTAAGGGGACGAACTACGAGCAGTACTTC. Amino acid sequence: CASSLFKGTNYEQYF.